A selection of T cell receptor beta chains follows, all from one sample in a study of blood T cell repertoires in COVID-19. Sequenced by immunoSEQ multiplex PCR; TCRdb stores in-frame clones only, minus some. This sample has hundreds of thousands of clones, with around 90% found just once. The sequenced sample consisted of peripheral blood. The receptors originated from an elderly man with acute or convalescent COVID-19. CDR3s include the opening cysteine and the closing phenylalanine or tryptophan. The D gene is left open where the match is weak. Clone size is not always given. Where it is, it says once, few, many or a class for expanded clones.

V gene	D gene	clone size	J gene	CDR3 protein	CDR3 DNA
TRBV7-2	-	-	TRBJ1-1	CASSLVSGGDTEAFF	TGTGCCAGCAGCTTAGTCTCTGGAGGGGACACTGAAGCTTTCTTT
TRBV6-5	TRBD1	few	TRBJ2-2	CASSYLRQGNGELFF	TGTGCCAGCAGTTACTTAAGACAGGGGAACGGGGAGCTGTTTTTT
TRBV4-2	TRBD2	-	TRBJ2-3	CASSQEGLAGVDTQYF	TGTGCCAGCAGCCAAGAAGGGCTAGCGGGGGTGGATACGCAGTATTTT
TRBV14	-	-	TRBJ2-6	CASSPPSGANVLTF	TGTGCCAGCAGCCCCCCGTCTGGGGCCAACGTCCTGACTTTC
TRBV6-5	TRBD1	-	TRBJ1-1	CASSRDRKGDTEAFF	TGTGCCAGCAGTCGGGACAGAAAGGGGGACACTGAAGCTTTCTTT
TRBV28	TRBD1	-	TRBJ1-2	CANRQGAGGYTF	TGTGCCAACCGACAGGGGGCTGGTGGCTACACCTTC
TRBV19	-	-	TRBJ2-1	CASSIRGYIGNEQFF	TGTGCCAGTAGTATCAGGGGCTATATCGGCAATGAGCAGTTCTTC
TRBV5-6	-	-	TRBJ2-5	CASSLWQQETQYF	TGTGCCAGCAGCTTGTGGCAGCAAGAGACCCAGTACTTC
TRBV3-1/TRBV3-2	TRBD2	-	TRBJ2-3	CASSYGLAGGRDTQYF	TGTGCCAGCAGCTACGGACTAGCGGGAGGAAGGGATACGCAGTATTTT
TRBV7-8	-	-	TRBJ2-2	CASSFKNTGELFF	TGTGCCAGCAGCTTCAAGAACACCGGGGAGCTGTTTTTT